These 26 T cell receptor beta chains originate from one sample sequenced in a study of OX40 agonist ivuxolimab in advanced cancers. TCRdb's copy holds only in-frame clones and misses some; the assay was immunoSEQ multiplex PCR. Among 50,000 to 75,000 clones, roughly nine tenths were seen once, and the ten largest hold approximately 0.78%. Here the sequenced sample was CD4+ or CD8+ T cells sorted from blood, taken in a trial of the OX40 agonist ivuxolimab. These receptors originate from an adult with an advanced solid tumor such as melanoma, head and neck, liver or kidney cancer.

This chain links TRBV7-2 with TRBJ2-5, with D unresolved. This CDR3 is 14 amino acids long. Germline V gene data show CDR1 as SGHTA and CDR2 as FQGNSA. Deletions cut 5 bases from V and 5 bases from J, with 15 bases between. CDR3 coding DNA: TGTGCCAGCAGCCCCGGATCCGTCGTCGAGACCCAGTACTTC. Translated: CASSPGSVVETQYF.

CDR3: CSVAEVGSNQPQHF. CDR3 DNA: TGCAGCGTTGCCGAGGTGGGTAGCAATCAGCCCCAGCATTTT. The chain links TRBV29-1 to TRBJ1-5, with D unresolved. Trimming shortened V by 4 bases and J by 0 bases, and 10 bases separated the two germline ends. CDR3 length: 14 amino acids. Germline-derived CDR1 and CDR2 are SQVTM and ANQGSEA.

The chain uses TRBV6-6 and TRBJ1-2; TRBD1 matches 7 bases. In germline, CDR1 is MNHNY, CDR2 SVGAGI (reference sequence). The V and J ends lost 5 bases and 2 bases, in that order; junction bases with no gene match: 5. The CDR3 runs 14 residues. The CDR3 DNA follows: TGTGCCAGCAGTAAGACAGGGATCAACTATGGCTACACCTTC. Protein: CASSKTGINYGYTF.

The rearrangement joins TRBV19 to TRBJ2-1, with 8 nucleotides matching TRBD2. Germline CDR1 and CDR2: LNHDA and SQIVND (reference sequence). The CDR3 covers 17 residues. V was clipped by 3 bases and J by 7 bases; unmatched bases: 14. The CDR3 sequence: CASSIPLGSGISNEQFF. CDR3 coding DNA: TGTGCCAGTAGTATTCCATTAGGTAGCGGGATATCAAATGAGCAGTTCTTC. Together with reference TRBV19 and TRBJ2-1, the CDR3 gives the full variable domain: DGGITQSPKYLFRKEGQNVTLSCEQNLNHDAMYWYRQDPGQGLRLIYYSQIVNDFQKGDIAEGYSVSREKKESFPLTVTSAQKNPTAFYLCASSIPLGSGISNEQFFGPGTRLTVL.

J is TRBJ2-3 and V is TRBV5-6, with a tentative D call TRBD2 (5 bases). Trimming stripped 2 bases from V and 5 bases from J, with 12 bases between. In germline, CDR1 is SGHDT, CDR2 YYEEEE. CDR3 length: 14 amino acids. The CDR3 protein is CASSFGGPVDTQYF. CDR3 DNA: TGTGCCAGCAGCTTCGGCGGGCCAGTAGATACGCAGTATTTT.

The chain has TRBV4-3 and TRBJ1-1; D remains unclear. V was shortened by 3 bases and J by 5 bases, with 13 bases between the two germline ends. The CDR3 sequence is 14 residues long. CDR1 and CDR2 from the germline V gene are LGHNA and YSLEER. As DNA, the CDR3 is TGCGCCAGCAGCCAGGGCAGAAGGGAAACTGAAGCTTTCTTT. This sequence encodes CASSQGRRETEAFF.

This chain connects TRBV4-1 to TRBJ1-2, with D tentatively TRBD1 (6 bases). V lost 0 bases, J lost 8 bases, and 19 bases lay in between. The germline V gene encodes CDR1 MGHRA and CDR2 YSYEKL. The CDR3 loop spans 16 amino acids. The CDR3 is CASSQDPGTHDGGYTF. For the CDR3, the DNA is TGCGCCAGCAGCCAAGATCCCGGGACACACGATGGGGGCTACACCTTC.

The chain is built from TRBV19 and TRBJ1-1, with unresolved D. CDR3 length: 16 residues. With 6 bases removed from V and 1 base from J, the gap between germline ends came to 18 bases. Germline V gives CDR1 LNHDA, CDR2 SQIVND (reference sequence). CDR3 sequence (DNA): TGTGCCAGTAGAGAGGGCCGGGCGGGAAAGAACACTGAAGCTTTCTTT. Translation: CASREGRAGKNTEAFF.

V usage is TRBV27 and J usage is TRBJ2-2, with 9 positions matching TRBD1. J was trimmed by 5 bases and V by 6 bases; bases with no gene match: 10. Germline V CDR1 and CDR2: MNHEY, SMNVEV (reference sequence). CDR3 length equals 16 residues. The CDR3 DNA sequence: TGTGCCAGCAGGTTAACAGGGGGCGGGAGAACCGGGGAGCTGTTTTTT. This translates into CASRLTGGGRTGELFF.

This chain connects TRBV5-4 to TRBJ2-5, with no clear D. The CDR3 is 13 amino acids. Germline CDR1 reads SGHNT; CDR2 reads YYREEE (reference sequence). The germline V and J ends were trimmed by 0 bases and 4 bases, with 7 bases remaining between them. The CDR3 reads CASSLDGRETQYF. DNA of the CDR3: TGTGCCAGCAGCTTGGACGGAAGAGAGACCCAGTACTTC.

J is TRBJ1-1 and V is TRBV11-2, with D unresolved. Germline values: CDR1 SGHAT, CDR2 FQNNGV. The CDR3 loop spans 12 amino acids. Trimming pared 2 bases from V and 4 bases from J, leaving 5 bases between. DNA of the CDR3: TGTGCCAGCAGCTTATTTGTCACTGAAGCTTTCTTT. Amino acid sequence: CASSLFVTEAFF.

The table lists this clone with a count of one. The CDR3: CASSQAGTGPYEQYF. The CDR3 bases are TGCGCCAGCAGCCAGGCGGGGACAGGTCCTTACGAGCAGTACTTC. J is TRBJ2-7 and V is TRBV5-1; 8 nucleotides agree with TRBD1. The CDR3 covers 15 residues. The V gene end was trimmed by 4 bases and the J gene end by 4 bases; junction bases not matched to a gene: 10. Germline CDR1 and CDR2: SGHRS and YFSETQ.

The chain employs TRBV30 and TRBJ1-2; no clear D. The CDR3 is 10 amino acids. CDR1 and CDR2 (germline): GTSNPN, SVGIG (reference sequence). Trimming removed 6 bases from V and 6 bases from J, with 8 bases in between. The CDR3 sequence: CACTVDGYTF. CDR3 DNA: TGTGCCTGTACTGTAGATGGCTACACCTTC.

The rearrangement joins TRBV19 to TRBJ2-1; TRBD2 matches at 7 bases. The germline V gene encodes CDR1 LNHDA and CDR2 SQIVND (reference sequence). Germline trimming cut 6 bases from V and 1 base from J; bases unmatched to any gene: 6. The CDR3 sequence is 15 residues long. The CDR3 DNA is TGTGCCAGTAGCAGACTAGCCACATCCTACAATGAGCAGTTCTTC. This translates into CASSRLATSYNEQFF.

The chain combines TRBV6-5 with TRBJ2-2, with D perhaps assigned TRBD1 or TRBD2 (5 bases each). The V end lost 2 bases, the J end lost 5 bases, and 9 bases lay between the germline ends. From germline, CDR1 is MNHEY and CDR2 SVGAGI. The CDR3 spans 14 residues. CDR3 loop: CASSYGTLTGELFF. CDR3 nucleotides: TGTGCCAGCAGTTACGGGACGCTTACCGGGGAGCTGTTTTTT.

The rearrangement joins TRBV5-1 to TRBJ2-1; TRBD1 might be the D (5 bases). This CDR3 contains 13 residues. Trimming removed 4 bases at V and 4 bases at J, with 9 bases between. Germline CDR1 and CDR2: SGHRS and YFSETQ. CDR3 in DNA: TGCGCCAGCAGCATCGACAGATACAATGAGCAGTTCTTC. Amino acids: CASSIDRYNEQFF.

The V and J genes are TRBV19 and TRBJ2-2; 7 bases line up with TRBD1. The V and J ends lost 3 bases and 2 bases, in that order; junction bases with no gene match: 3. The germline V gene has CDR1 LNHDA and CDR2 SQIVND (reference sequence). The CDR3 totals 15 residues. The CDR3 here is CASSIGDRNTGELFF. CDR3 coding DNA: TGTGCCAGTAGTATCGGGGACAGAAACACCGGGGAGCTGTTTTTT. Full variable domain (outside the CDR3, taken from reference TRBV19 and TRBJ2-2): DGGITQSPKYLFRKEGQNVTLSCEQNLNHDAMYWYRQDPGQGLRLIYYSQIVNDFQKGDIAEGYSVSREKKESFPLTVTSAQKNPTAFYLCASSIGDRNTGELFFGEGSRLTVL.

The chain has TRBV19 and TRBJ2-2, with 8 bases fitting TRBD2. J was trimmed by 3 bases and V by 8 bases; bases with no gene match: 8. This CDR3 contains 15 residues. CDR1 and CDR2 from the germline V gene are LNHDA and SQIVND (reference sequence). CDR3 region: CASRLLGGDTGELFF. The CDR3 DNA is TGTGCCAGTCGATTACTCGGGGGGGACACCGGGGAGCTGTTTTTT.

This clone was recorded only once. This chain uses TRBV4-3 with TRBJ2-7, with D possibly being TRBD1 or TRBD2 (5 bases each). The CDR3 is made up of 14 amino acids. Trimming removed 1 base at V and 2 bases at J, with 9 bases between. Germline V gene sequence: CDR1 LGHNA, CDR2 YSLEER. CDR3 residues: CASSQGRGAYEQYF. DNA of the CDR3: TGCGCCAGCAGCCAAGGTCGGGGCGCCTACGAGCAGTACTTC.

This chain uses TRBV25-1 with TRBJ1-1, with TRBD1 identical over 7 bases. V shed 3 bases, J shed 1 base, and the junction held 11 bases outside the gene matches. This CDR3 region has 17 residues. Germline loops: CDR1 MGHDK, CDR2 SYGVNS. The CDR3 DNA is TGTGCCAGCAGTGACCCAAAAAGGGGGCTAAGGAACACTGAAGCTTTCTTT. Protein: CASSDPKRGLRNTEAFF. The full variable domain, rest sourced from reference TRBV25-1 and TRBJ1-1, is EADIYQTPRYLVIGTGKKITLECSQTMGHDKMYWYQQDPGMELHLIHYSYGVNSTEKGDLSSESTVSRIRTEHFPLTLESARPSHTSQYLCASSDPKRGLRNTEAFFGQGTRLTVV.

This clone was counted between two and nine times. The V gene is TRBV5-6, the J gene TRBJ1-2; D possibly corresponds to TRBD1 (6 bases). This CDR3 contains 14 residues. Between the trimmed V and J ends, which lost 4 bases and 2 bases, there was a span of 12 bases. Germline V gives CDR1 SGHDT, CDR2 YYEEEE. DNA of the CDR3: TGTGCCAGCAGCCCCGGGACAACAAACTATGGCTACACCTTC. It yields the protein CASSPGTTNYGYTF. Full variable domain (remainder filled in from reference TRBV5-6 and TRBJ1-2): DAGVTQSPTHLIKTRGQQVTLRCSPKSGHDTVSWYQQALGQGPQFIFQYYEEEERQRGNFPDRFSGHQFPNYSSELNVNALLLGDSALYLCASSPGTTNYGYTFGSGTRLTVV.

As for this clone: At one end the junction does not follow the germline gene, possibly because of a read error. The chain is built from TRBV7-7 and TRBJ1-4; D not resolved. This CDR3 has 13 amino acids. The germline gives CDR1 SSHAT, CDR2 FNYEAQ (reference sequence). CDR3 amino acids: CASSFDINEKLFF. CDR3 sequence (DNA): TGTGCTAGCAGCTTTGACATTAATGAAAAACTGTTTTTT.

The genes are TRBV9 and TRBJ2-4, with D possibly being TRBD1 (5 bases). Germline values: CDR1 SGDLS, CDR2 YYNGEE. The CDR3 consists of 16 residues. The V and J ends lost 2 bases and 3 bases respectively, with 15 bases between them. CDR3 DNA: TGTGCCAGCAGCGTGGGTGGAGACAGCCTCAAAAACATTCAGTACTTC. Encoded protein: CASSVGGDSLKNIQYF.

This clone was recorded a few times. J is TRBJ2-7 and V is TRBV21-1; the table calls TRBD2, which could not be checked here. TRBV21-1 is a pseudogene locus. This CDR3 spans 15 amino acids. CDR3 DNA: TGTGCCAGCAGCAAGCGGGGATCCTTTTCCTACGAGCAGTACTTC. Translation: CASSKRGSFSYEQYF.

With regard to this clone: Other DNA sequences of this sample code for an identical CDR3. The V gene is TRBV5-1, the J gene TRBJ1-4; no reliable D call. Germline V gene data show CDR1 as SGHRS and CDR2 as YFSETQ. The germline V and J ends were trimmed by 5 bases and 0 bases, with 5 bases remaining between them. The CDR3 has 13 amino acids. In DNA, the CDR3 is TGCGCCAGCAGACGGGCAACTAATGAAAAACTGTTTTTT. It encodes CASRRATNEKLFF.

The chain employs TRBV27 and TRBJ1-5; no firm D call. The length of the CDR3 is 11 residues. Germline CDR1 and CDR2: MNHEY and SMNVEV (reference sequence). V was clipped by 3 bases and J by 6 bases, with 3 bases between them. The CDR3 coding sequence is TGTGCCAGCAGTTTTATTCAGCCCCAGCATTTT. Amino acids: CASSFIQPQHF.